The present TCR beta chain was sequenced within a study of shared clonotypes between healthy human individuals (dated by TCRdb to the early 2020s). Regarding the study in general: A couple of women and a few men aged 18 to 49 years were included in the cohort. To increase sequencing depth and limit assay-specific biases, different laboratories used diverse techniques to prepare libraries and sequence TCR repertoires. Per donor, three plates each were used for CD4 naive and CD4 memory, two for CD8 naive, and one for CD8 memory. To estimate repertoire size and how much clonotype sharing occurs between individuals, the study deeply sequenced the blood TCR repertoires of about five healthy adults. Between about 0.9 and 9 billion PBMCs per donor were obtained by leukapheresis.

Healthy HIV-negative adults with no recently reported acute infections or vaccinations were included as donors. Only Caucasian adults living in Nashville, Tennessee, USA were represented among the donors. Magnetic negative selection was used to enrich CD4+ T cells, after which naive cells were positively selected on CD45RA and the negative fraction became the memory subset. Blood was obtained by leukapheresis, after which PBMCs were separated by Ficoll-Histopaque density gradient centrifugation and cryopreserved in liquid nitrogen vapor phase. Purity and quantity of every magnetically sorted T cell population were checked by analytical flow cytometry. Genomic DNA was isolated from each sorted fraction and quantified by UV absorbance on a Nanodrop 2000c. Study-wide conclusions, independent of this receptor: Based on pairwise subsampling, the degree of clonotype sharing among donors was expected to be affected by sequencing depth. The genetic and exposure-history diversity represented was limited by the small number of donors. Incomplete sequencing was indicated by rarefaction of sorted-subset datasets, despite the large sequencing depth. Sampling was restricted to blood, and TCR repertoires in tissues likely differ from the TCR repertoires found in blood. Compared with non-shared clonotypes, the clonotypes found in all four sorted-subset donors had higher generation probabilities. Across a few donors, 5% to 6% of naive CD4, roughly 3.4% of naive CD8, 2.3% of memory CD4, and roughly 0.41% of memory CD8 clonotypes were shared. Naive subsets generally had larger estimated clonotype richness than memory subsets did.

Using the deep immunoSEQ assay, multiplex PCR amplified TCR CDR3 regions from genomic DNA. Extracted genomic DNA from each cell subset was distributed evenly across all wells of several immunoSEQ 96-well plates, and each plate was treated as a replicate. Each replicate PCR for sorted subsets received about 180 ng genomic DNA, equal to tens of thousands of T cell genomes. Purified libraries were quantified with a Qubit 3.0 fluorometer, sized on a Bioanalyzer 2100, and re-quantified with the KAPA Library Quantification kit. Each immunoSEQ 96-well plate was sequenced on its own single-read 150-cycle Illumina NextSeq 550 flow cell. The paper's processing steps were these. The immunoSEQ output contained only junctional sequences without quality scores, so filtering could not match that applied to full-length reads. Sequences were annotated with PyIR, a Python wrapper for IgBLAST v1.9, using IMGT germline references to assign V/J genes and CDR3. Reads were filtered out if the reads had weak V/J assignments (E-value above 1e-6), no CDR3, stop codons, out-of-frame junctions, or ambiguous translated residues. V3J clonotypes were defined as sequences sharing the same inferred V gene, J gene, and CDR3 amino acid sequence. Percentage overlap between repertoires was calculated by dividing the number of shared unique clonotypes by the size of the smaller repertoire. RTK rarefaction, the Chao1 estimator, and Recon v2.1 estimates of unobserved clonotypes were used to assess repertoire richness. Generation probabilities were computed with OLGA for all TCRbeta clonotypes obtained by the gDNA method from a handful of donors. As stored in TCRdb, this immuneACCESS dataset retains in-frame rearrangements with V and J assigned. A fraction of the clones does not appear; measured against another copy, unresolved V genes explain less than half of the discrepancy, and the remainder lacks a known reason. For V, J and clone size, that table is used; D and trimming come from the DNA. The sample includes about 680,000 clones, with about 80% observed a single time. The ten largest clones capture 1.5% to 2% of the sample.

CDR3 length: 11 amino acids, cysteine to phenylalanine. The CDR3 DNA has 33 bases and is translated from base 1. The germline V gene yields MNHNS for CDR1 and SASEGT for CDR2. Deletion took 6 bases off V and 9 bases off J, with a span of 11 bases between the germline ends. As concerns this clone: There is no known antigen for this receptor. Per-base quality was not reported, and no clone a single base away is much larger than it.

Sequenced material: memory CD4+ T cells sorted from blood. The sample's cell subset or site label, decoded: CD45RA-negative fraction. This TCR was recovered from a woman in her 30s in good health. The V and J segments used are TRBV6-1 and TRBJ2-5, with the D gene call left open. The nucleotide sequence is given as TGTGCCAGCAGCTTCGGGCCTTCCCAGTACTTC. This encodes CASSFGPSQYF.